This T cell receptor beta chain was identified in a study of cytomegalovirus exposure and HLA in healthy donors. CDR1 LGHNT and CDR2 FRNRAP come from the germline V gene. The CDR3 totals 17 residues. V lost 0 bases and J lost 1; bases outside the gene matches: 7. In the PCR, 60 Vbeta and 13 Jbeta primers were used. Using immunoSEQ multiplex PCR, the repertoire was profiled, and TCRdb retains in-frame clones only, with some absent. The data contain about 140,000 clones, about four fifths of them singletons. The sample consisted of PBMCs. J is TRBJ2-5 and V is TRBV12-5, with TRBD1 matching 8 bases. The sequence came from a man between 25 and 39 years old in good health. This chain's CDR3 is CASGLVQGGSGQETQYF. The DNA for the CDR3 is TGTGCTAGTGGTTTGGTACAGGGGGGCTCTGGCCAAGAGACCCAGTACTTC.